This passage covers 2 T cell receptor beta chains from one sample sequenced in a study of T cell responses to AZD1222 COVID-19 vaccine. Measured with immunoSEQ multiplex PCR; TCRdb has only the in-frame clones, and not every one. The repertoire holds fewer than 150,000 clones, with around nine tenths as singletons. Sample: peripheral blood, taken on day 0 of AZD1222 vaccination. The origin of the receptors is an adult in good health.

J is TRBJ2-2 and V is TRBV5-1; the D gene is possibly TRBD1 (6 bases). The CDR3 extends over 15 amino acids. V lost 3 bases and J 4 bases, leaving 13 bases between the germline ends. Germline assignment: CDR1 SGHRS and CDR2 YFSETQ. The CDR3 is CASSSDGTTTGELFF. Written as DNA, the CDR3 is TGCGCCAGCAGCTCAGACGGGACAACCACCGGGGAGCTGTTTTTT.

The V and J genes are TRBV19 and TRBJ2-3, with D uncertain. The germline V and J ends were trimmed by 1 base and 0 bases, with 8 bases remaining between them. The CDR3 loop spans 15 amino acids. Germline V gives CDR1 LNHDA, CDR2 SQIVND (reference sequence). The CDR3 nucleotides are TGTGCCAGTAGTATAGGGGTCCAAAGCACAGATACGCAGTATTTT. This gives the protein CASSIGVQSTDTQYF.